Presented here are 16 T cell receptor beta chains from one specimen sequenced in a study of blood T cell repertoires in COVID-19. Data came from immunoSEQ multiplex PCR; TCRdb stores just in-frame clones and leaves some out. The repertoire has 95,000 to 150,000 clones, roughly 89% of them found once; the top ten carry 3.8%. Sequencing used peripheral blood. The receptors shown here come from a woman in her fifties or sixties with COVID-19, enrolled during active disease.

This clone has a single count. This chain connects TRBV4-2 to TRBJ2-7; tentatively, D is TRBD2 (6 bases). Germline V gene data show CDR1 as LGHNA and CDR2 as YNFKEQ. Trimming took off 0 bases at V and 4 bases at J, with 16 bases between the two ends. The CDR3 totals 16 residues. The CDR3 region is CASSQDRGGVAYEQYF. The CDR3 bases are TGTGCCAGCAGCCAAGATAGAGGAGGGGTCGCTTACGAGCAGTACTTC.

Turning to this clone: The junction departs from germline at one end; a sequencing error may be responsible. The J gene is TRBJ1-6, the V gene TRBV28; a weak D match, TRBD1 (5 bases). This CDR3 is built from 15 residues. Germline CDR1 and CDR2: MDHEN and SYDVKM. The CDR3 loop is CASSSRQRYYSPLHF. In DNA form, the CDR3 reads TGTGCCAGCAGTTCCCGACAGCGCTATTATTCACCCCTCCACTTT.

The chain joins TRBV7-9 to TRBJ2-2; D not certain. The CDR3 is 16 residues long. V was cut by 5 bases and J by 1 base, with 14 bases left in between. Germline values: CDR1 SEHNR, CDR2 FQNEAQ (reference sequence). The CDR3 spells CASSHRLGRNTGELFF. The CDR3 nucleotides are TGTGCCAGCAGCCACCGTCTGGGCCGGAACACCGGGGAGCTGTTTTTT.

This rearrangement joins TRBV5-6 to TRBJ1-1; TRBD1 agrees at 7 bases. The length of the CDR3 is 15 residues. Germline trimming cut 1 base from V and 1 base from J; bases unmatched to any gene: 4. CDR1 is SGHDT, CDR2 YYEEEE, per germline. In nucleotides, the CDR3 is TGTGCCAGCAGCTTGTCTGACAGGGCGAACACTGAAGCTTTCTTT. It specifies CASSLSDRANTEAFF.

This clone was seen only once. The chain uses TRBV6-2 or TRBV6-3 and TRBJ2-1; 7 bases align to TRBD2. CDR1 and CDR2 from the germline V gene are MNHEY and SVGEGT. V was clipped by 0 bases and J by 0 bases; unmatched bases: 5. The CDR3 has 17 residues. CDR3 DNA sequence: TGTGCCAGCAGTTACTCTCAAGCGGGGATCTCCTACAATGAGCAGTTCTTC. The encoded protein is CASSYSQAGISYNEQFF.

The rearrangement links TRBV27 to TRBJ2-5, with D perhaps TRBD1 (5 bases). Germline V gives CDR1 MNHEY, CDR2 SMNVEV (reference sequence). This CDR3 has 16 residues. V gave up 5 bases and J gave up 5 bases, with 21 bases separating them. The CDR3 DNA sequence: TGTGCCAGCAGTGCCGTAGGGGCCTCGCCTAGGGAGACCCAGTACTTC. Protein: CASSAVGASPRETQYF.

The J gene is TRBJ2-3, the V gene TRBV6-5; 14 positions agree with TRBD2. The CDR3 sequence is 15 residues long. CDR1 is MNHEY, CDR2 SVGAGI, per germline. J was trimmed by 6 bases and V by 6 bases; bases with no gene match: 5. The CDR3, as DNA: TGTGCCAGCAGCGAGACTAGCGGGGGGGTGGATACGCAGTATTTT. It yields the protein CASSETSGGVDTQYF.

The V gene is TRBV20-1, the J gene TRBJ1-3, with D hard to call. The CDR3 covers 13 residues. In germline, CDR1 is DFQATT, CDR2 SNEGSKA (reference sequence). The ends were cut back, 6 bases at V and 1 base at J, with 10 bases in the middle. The CDR3 region has the DNA TGCAGTGCAAGTAGGGAGTCTGGAAACACCATATATTTT. Translated: CSASRESGNTIYF.

The rearrangement uses TRBV6-6 and TRBJ1-6; a weak D match, TRBD1 (6 bases). The germline V and J ends were trimmed by 0 bases and 13 bases, with 10 bases remaining between them. CDR1 is MNHNY, CDR2 SVGAGI, per germline (reference sequence). The CDR3 loop spans 13 amino acids. Written as DNA, the CDR3 is TGTGCCAGCAGTTACTCAAGGGACAATCCCCTCCACTTT. This sequence encodes CASSYSRDNPLHF.

The rearrangement joins TRBV30 to TRBJ1-5; D not resolved. CDR1 GTSNPN and CDR2 SVGIG come from the germline V gene (reference sequence). V was shortened by 1 base and J by 3 bases, with 10 bases between the two germline ends. The CDR3 totals 14 residues. The CDR3 sequence is CAWSASQVNQPQHF. The CDR3 DNA sequence: TGTGCCTGGAGTGCTTCTCAGGTCAATCAGCCCCAGCATTTT.

The rearrangement joins TRBV10-3 to TRBJ2-3; 11 nucleotides agree with TRBD2. Unmatched junction bases numbered 10, after V lost 6 bases and J lost 5 bases. The CDR3 length is 16 residues. Germline CDR1 is ENHRY and CDR2 is SYGVKD. CDR3 sequence reads: CAISDGLAGGVDTQYF. CDR3 bases: TGTGCCATCAGCGACGGACTAGCGGGTGGGGTAGATACGCAGTATTTT.

This clone was found once. The chain uses TRBV7-2 and TRBJ1-5, with D possibly TRBD1 on 5 matching bases. The CDR3 extends over 16 amino acids. With 4 bases removed from V and 6 bases from J, the gap between germline ends came to 19 bases. Germline loops: CDR1 SGHTA, CDR2 FQGNSA. CDR3 in amino acids: CASSSSRRGGSQPQHF. CDR3 DNA: TGTGCCAGCAGCTCCAGCCGGCGGGGGGGATCTCAGCCCCAGCATTTT.

The J gene is TRBJ2-2, the V gene TRBV6-5, with D unresolved. Germline lookup yields CDR1 MNHEY and CDR2 SVGAGI. Deletions cut 0 bases from V and 7 bases from J, with 15 bases between. CDR3 length: 16 amino acids. The CDR3, as DNA: TGTGCCAGCAGTTACTCGACGACGAGTGGGCTCGGGGAGCTGTTTTTT. Encoded protein: CASSYSTTSGLGELFF.

The V gene is TRBV7-3, the J gene TRBJ2-5; 10 bases match TRBD2. Germline V gives CDR1 SGHTA, CDR2 FQGTGA. The junction had 8 bases not matched to a gene; V was cut back by 5 bases and J by 5 bases. There are 15 residues in the CDR3. CDR3 region: CASSPSGGTWETQYF. The CDR3 DNA reads as TGTGCCAGCAGCCCTAGCGGGGGCACCTGGGAGACCCAGTACTTC.

J is TRBJ2-5 and V is TRBV10-3, with D possibly being TRBD1 (5 bases). The ends were cut back, 3 bases at V and 6 bases at J, with 14 bases in the middle. The CDR3 extends over 14 amino acids. The germline V gene encodes CDR1 ENHRY and CDR2 SYGVKD. In nucleotides, the CDR3 is TGTGCCATCAGTGAAGCGACCAGGGATCAGACCCAGTACTTC. Translated, it gives CAISEATRDQTQYF.

This chain uses TRBV3-1 (or the pseudogene TRBV3-2) with TRBJ2-1; TRBD2 matches at 10 bases. CDR1 is LGHDT and CDR2 is YNNKEL in the germline V gene (reference sequence). The CDR3 loop spans 15 amino acids. The junction had 4 bases not matched to a gene; V was cut back by 2 bases and J by 6 bases. CDR3: CASSQQRGGPNEQFF. The DNA for the CDR3 is TGTGCCAGCAGCCAACAGCGGGGGGGCCCCAATGAGCAGTTCTTC.